This T cell receptor (beta chain) was captured by sequencing in a study of Graves' ophthalmopathy and Graves' hyperthyroidism. The CDR3 covers 15 residues. Trimming took off 2 bases at V and 4 bases at J, with 12 bases between the two ends. Germline CDR1 is SEHNR and CDR2 is FQNEAQ (reference sequence). Notes on this clonotype: Its antigen remains unidentified.

Beta-chain TCR CDR3 regions were amplified from RNA transcripts. Amplification began with first-round RT-PCR using HTBI primers, then second-round multiplex PCR was performed. TCRdb re-called the multiplex PCR reads with MiXCR, one entry per CDR3 protein. The profile shows about 24,000 distinct CDR3 sequences, around 50% of them singletons. Study-level findings and limits: The model achieved roughly 66% sensitivity and around 72% specificity for ophthalmopathy progression. Most expanded clonotypes in thyroid above 0.001 frequency also showed up in blood.

This receptor was obtained from an adult woman with stable Graves' hyperthyroidism. The chain employs TRBV7-9 and TRBJ1-5; D not certain. Sequenced: peripheral blood. CDR3 loop: CASSLFGRMNQPQHF. In DNA form, the CDR3 reads TGTGCCAGCAGCTTATTCGGACGCATGAATCAGCCCCAGCATTTT.